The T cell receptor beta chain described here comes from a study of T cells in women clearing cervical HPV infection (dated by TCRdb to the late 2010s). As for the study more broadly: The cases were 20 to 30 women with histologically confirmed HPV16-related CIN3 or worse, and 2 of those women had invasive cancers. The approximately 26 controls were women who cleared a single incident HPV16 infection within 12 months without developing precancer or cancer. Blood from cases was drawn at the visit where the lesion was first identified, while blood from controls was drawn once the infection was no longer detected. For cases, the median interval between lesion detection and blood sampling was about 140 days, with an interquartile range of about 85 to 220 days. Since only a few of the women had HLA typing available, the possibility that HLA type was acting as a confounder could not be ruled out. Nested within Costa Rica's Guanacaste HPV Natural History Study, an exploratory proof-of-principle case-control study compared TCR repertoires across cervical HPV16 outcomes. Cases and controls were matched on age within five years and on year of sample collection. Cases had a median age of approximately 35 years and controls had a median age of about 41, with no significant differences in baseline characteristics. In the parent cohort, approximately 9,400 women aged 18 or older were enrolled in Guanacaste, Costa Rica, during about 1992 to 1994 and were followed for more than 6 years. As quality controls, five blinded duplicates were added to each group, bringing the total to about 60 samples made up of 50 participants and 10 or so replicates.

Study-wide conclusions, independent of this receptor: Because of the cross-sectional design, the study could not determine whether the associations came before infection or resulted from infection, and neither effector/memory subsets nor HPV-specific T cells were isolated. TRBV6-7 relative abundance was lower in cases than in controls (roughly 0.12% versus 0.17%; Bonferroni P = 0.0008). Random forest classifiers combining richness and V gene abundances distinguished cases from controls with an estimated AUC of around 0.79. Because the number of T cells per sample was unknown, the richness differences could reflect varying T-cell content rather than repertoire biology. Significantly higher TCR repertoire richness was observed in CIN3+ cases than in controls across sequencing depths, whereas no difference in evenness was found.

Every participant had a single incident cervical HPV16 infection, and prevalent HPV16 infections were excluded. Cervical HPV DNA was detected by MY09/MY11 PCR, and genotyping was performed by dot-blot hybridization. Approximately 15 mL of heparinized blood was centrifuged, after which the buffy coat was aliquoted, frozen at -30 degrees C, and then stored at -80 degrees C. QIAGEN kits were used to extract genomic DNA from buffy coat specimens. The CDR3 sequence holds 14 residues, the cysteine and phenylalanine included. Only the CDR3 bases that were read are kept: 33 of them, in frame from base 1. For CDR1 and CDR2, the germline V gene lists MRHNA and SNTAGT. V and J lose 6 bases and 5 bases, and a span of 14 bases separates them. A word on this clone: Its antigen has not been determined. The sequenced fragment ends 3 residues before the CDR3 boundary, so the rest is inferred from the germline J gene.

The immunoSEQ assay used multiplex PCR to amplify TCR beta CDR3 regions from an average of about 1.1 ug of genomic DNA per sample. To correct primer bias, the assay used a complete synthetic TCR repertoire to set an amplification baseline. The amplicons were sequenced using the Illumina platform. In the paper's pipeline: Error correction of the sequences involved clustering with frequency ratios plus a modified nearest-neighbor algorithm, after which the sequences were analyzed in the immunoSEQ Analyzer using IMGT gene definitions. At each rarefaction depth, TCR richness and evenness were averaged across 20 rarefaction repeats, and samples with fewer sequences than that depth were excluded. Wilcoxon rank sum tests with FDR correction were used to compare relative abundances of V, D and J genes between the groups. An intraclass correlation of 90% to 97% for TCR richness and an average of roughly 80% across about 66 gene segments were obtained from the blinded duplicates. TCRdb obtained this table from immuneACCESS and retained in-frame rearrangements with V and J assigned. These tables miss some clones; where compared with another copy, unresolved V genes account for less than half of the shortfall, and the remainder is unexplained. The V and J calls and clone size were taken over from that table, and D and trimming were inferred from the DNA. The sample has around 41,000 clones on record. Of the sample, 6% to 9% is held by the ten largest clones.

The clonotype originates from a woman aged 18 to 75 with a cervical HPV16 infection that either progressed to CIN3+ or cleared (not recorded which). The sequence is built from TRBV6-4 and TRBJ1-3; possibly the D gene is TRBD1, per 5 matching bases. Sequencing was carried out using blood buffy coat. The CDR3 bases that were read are TGTGCCAGCAGACGATTGACAGACAGAAACACC. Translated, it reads CASRRLTDRNT. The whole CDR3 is CASRRLTDRNTIYF.